This TCR beta chain came from a study of cytomegalovirus exposure and HLA in healthy donors. Study findings and constraints: Cytomegalovirus-associated TCR beta chains were listed, numbering roughly 150. Earlier findings revealed that most TCR beta V segments proved productive either about 87% or about 30% of the time. Follow-up analysis later connected one missense variant in DCLRE1C with trimming of TCR beta V- and J-genes. Most likely, a cluster of highly shared sequence variants arose as a sequencing artifact.

The germline V and J ends were trimmed by 0 bases and 8 bases, with 14 bases remaining between them. There are 14 residues in the CDR3. CDR1 SGDLS and CDR2 YYNGEE come from the germline V gene. It was with 60 Vbeta and 13 Jbeta primers that the PCR ran. Profiling relied on immunoSEQ multiplex PCR, and the TCRdb table lists in-frame clones only, not all of them. Seen here are approximately 170,000 clones, around 75% observed once, and the top ten hold approximately 1.8%. As concerns this clone: The antigen is unknown.

This TCR derives from a human donor in good health. The V call is TRBV9, the J call TRBJ1-2; the D gene is possibly TRBD1 (5 bases). Material for sequencing was PBMCs. The CDR3 sequence is CASSVDGGSGGYTF. The DNA for the CDR3 is TGTGCCAGCAGCGTAGATGGGGGGAGTGGAGGCTACACCTTC. The complete variable domain, with remaining parts taken from reference TRBV9 and TRBJ1-2, reads DSGVTQTPKHLITATGQRVTLRCSPRSGDLSVYWYQQSLDQGLQFLIQYYNGEERAKGNILERFSAQQFPDLHSELNLSSLELGDSALYFCASSVDGGSGGYTFGSGTRLTVV.